This entry concerns a single T cell receptor (beta chain). Generated by immunoSEQ multiplex PCR, the TCRdb table keeps only in-frame clones and is missing some. Of approximately 78,000 clones listed, approximately 90% are singletons. The data originate from a study of T cells after somatic rescue of genetic block. V was shortened by 1 base and J by 7 bases, with 20 bases between the two germline ends. CDR3 size: 16 residues. V is TRBV5-3 and J is TRBJ2-5; D call uncertain. TRBV5-3 is flagged as an ORF with uncertain function. Specimen: peripheral blood mononuclear cells (PBMCs). This TCR was sampled from a man between 25 and 39 years old. The CDR3 protein is CARSLLFRRIRVTQYF. The CDR3 coding sequence is TGTGCCAGAAGCTTGTTGTTTCGGCGGATACGCGTGACCCAGTACTTC.